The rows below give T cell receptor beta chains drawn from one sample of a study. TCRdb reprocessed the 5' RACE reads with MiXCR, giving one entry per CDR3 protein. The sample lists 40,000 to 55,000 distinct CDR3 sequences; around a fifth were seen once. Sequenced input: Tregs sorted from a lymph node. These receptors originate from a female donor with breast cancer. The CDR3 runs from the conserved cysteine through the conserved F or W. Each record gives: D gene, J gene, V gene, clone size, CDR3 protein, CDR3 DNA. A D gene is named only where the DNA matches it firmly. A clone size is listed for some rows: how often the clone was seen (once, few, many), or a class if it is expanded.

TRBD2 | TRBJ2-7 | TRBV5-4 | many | CASSLASGRAGYEQYF | TGTGCCAGCAGCTTGGCTAGCGGGAGGGCCGGTTACGAGCAGTACTTC
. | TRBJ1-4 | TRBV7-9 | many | CASSPVLGHEKLFF | TGTGCCAGCAGCCCGGTTCTGGGACATGAAAAACTGTTTTTT
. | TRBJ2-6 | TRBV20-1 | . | CSARWAGPGANVLTF | TGCAGTGCTAGGTGGGCCGGGCCCGGGGCCAACGTCCTGACTTTC
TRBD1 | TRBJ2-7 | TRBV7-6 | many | CASGDRGSYEQYF | TGTGCCAGCGGAGACAGGGGATCCTACGAGCAGTACTTC
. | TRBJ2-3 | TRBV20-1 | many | CSASPGIWGDTQYF | TGCAGTGCTAGCCCAGGGATATGGGGAGATACGCAGTATTTT
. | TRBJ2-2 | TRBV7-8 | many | CASSSPLGEANTGELFF | TGTGCCAGCAGCTCCCCTTTAGGGGAGGCGAACACCGGGGAGCTGTTTTTT
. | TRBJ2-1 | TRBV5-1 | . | CASSRGQSGYNEQFF | TGCGCCAGCAGCCGCGGACAGTCGGGGTACAATGAGCAGTTCTTC
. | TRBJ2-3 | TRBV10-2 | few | CASRILEGDTQYF | TGCGCCAGCAGGATCTTAGAGGGGGATACGCAGTATTTT
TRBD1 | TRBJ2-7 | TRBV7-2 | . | CASSLGDRGYEQYF | TGTGCCAGCAGCTTAGGGGACAGGGGGTACGAGCAGTACTTC
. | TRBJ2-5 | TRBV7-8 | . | CASSFTVEGKQETQYF | TGTGCCAGCAGCTTCACGGTGGAGGGAAAACAAGAGACCCAGTACTTC
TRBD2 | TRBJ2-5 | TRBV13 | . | CASSPRLATQETQYF | TGTGCCAGCAGCCCCCGACTAGCAACTCAAGAGACCCAGTACTTC
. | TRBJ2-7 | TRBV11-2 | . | CASSLGQNEQYF | TGTGCCAGCAGCCTCGGACAGAACGAGCAGTACTTC
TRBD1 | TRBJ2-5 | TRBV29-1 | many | CSVGGRDRQMGETQYF | TGCAGCGTTGGAGGTCGGGACAGGCAAATGGGGGAGACCCAGTACTTC
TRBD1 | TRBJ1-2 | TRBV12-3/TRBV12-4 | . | CASRPYSGGPNGYTF | TGTGCCAGCAGACCTTACTCAGGGGGGCCTAATGGCTACACCTTC
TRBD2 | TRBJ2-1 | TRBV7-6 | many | CASSSASGRANEQFF | TGTGCCAGCAGCTCTGCTAGCGGGAGGGCAAATGAGCAGTTCTTC
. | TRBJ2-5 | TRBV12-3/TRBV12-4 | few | CASSLFIGPEETQYF | TGTGCCAGCAGTTTATTTATAGGCCCCGAGGAGACCCAGTACTTC
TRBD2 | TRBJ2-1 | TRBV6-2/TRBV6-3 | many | CASSYSPTSGIYNEQFF | TGTGCCAGCAGTTACTCACCGACTAGCGGCATTTACAATGAGCAGTTCTTC
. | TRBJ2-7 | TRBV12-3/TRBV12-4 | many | CASSFSGYSYEQYF | TGTGCCAGCAGTTTCTCCGGCTACTCCTACGAGCAGTACTTC
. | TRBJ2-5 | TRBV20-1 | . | CSAEPRAGETQYF | TGCAGTGCTGAGCCCAGGGCCGGGGAGACCCAGTACTTC
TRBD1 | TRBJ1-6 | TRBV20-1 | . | CSASPLQGAGRVALHF | TGCAGTGCTAGTCCCTTACAGGGGGCCGGCAGAGTGGCCCTCCACTTT
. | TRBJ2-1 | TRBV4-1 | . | CASSQEEGNSYNEQFF | TGCGCCAGCAGCCAAGAGGAGGGCAACTCTTACAATGAGCAGTTCTTC
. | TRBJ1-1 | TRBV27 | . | CASSLLDTEAFF | TGTGCCAGCAGTTTATTGGACACTGAAGCTTTCTTT
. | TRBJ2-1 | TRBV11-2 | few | CASSHPRGRRYNEQFF | TGTGCCAGCAGCCACCCGCGGGGACGGCGATACAATGAGCAGTTCTTC
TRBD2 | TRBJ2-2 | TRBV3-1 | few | CASSPLSSSGRDTGELFF | TGTGCCAGCAGCCCCCTCTCGAGTAGCGGGAGAGACACCGGGGAGCTGTTTTTT
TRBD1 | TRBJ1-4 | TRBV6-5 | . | CASSYSSQGEEKLFF | TGTGCCAGCAGTTACTCGTCCCAGGGGGAAGAAAAACTGTTTTTT
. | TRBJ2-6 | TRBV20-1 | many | CSARDLNVLTF | TGCAGTGCTAGAGATCTTAACGTCCTGACTTTC
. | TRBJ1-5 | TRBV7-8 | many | CASSLLVTQPQHF | TGTGCCAGCAGCTTACTAGTCACTCAGCCCCAGCATTTT
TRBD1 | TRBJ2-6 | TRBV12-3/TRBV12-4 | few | CASSSLTGTGTSGANVLTF | TGTGCCAGCAGTTCCTTAACCGGGACAGGGACGTCTGGGGCCAACGTCCTGACTTTC
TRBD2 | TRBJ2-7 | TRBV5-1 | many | CASSLTSGPTYEQYF | TGCGCCAGCAGCCTTACTAGCGGGCCTACCTACGAGCAGTACTTC
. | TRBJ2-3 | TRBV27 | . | CANTRASQITDTPYF | TGTGCCAACACCCGGGCTAGTCAGATCACAGATACGCCGTATTTT
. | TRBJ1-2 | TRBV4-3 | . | CASSQVSRQDNGDTF | TGCGCCAGCAGCCAAGTCTCAAGACAGGATAATGGCGACACCTTC
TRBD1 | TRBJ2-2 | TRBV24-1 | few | CATRDRENTGELFF | TGTGCCACCAGAGACAGGGAGAACACCGGGGAGCTGTTTTTT
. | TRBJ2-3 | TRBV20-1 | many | CSARGALRTDTQYF | TGCAGTGCTAGAGGGGCACTCCGCACAGATACGCAGTATTTT
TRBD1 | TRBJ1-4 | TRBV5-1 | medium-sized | CASAEGAGDEKLFF | TGCGCCAGCGCCGAGGGGGCAGGGGATGAAAAACTGTTTTTT
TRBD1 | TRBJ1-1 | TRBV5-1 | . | CASSIDTGGTEAFF | TGCGCCAGCAGCATAGATACAGGGGGCACTGAAGCTTTCTTT
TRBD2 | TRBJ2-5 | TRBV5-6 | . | CASSLEDGRALEVTQYF | TGTGCCAGCAGCTTGGAGGACGGGAGGGCCCTCGAAGTGACCCAGTACTTC
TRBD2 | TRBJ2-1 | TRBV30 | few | CAWSLDLAGANNEQFF | TGTGCCTGGAGTCTGGACCTAGCGGGAGCGAACAATGAGCAGTTCTTC
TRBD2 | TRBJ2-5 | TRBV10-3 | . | CAISTSGRGETQYF | TGTGCCATCAGCACTAGCGGGAGGGGCGAGACCCAGTACTTC
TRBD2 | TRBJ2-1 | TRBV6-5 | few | CASSQNVGDYGLAGVNEQFF | TGTGCCAGCAGTCAGAATGTAGGTGACTACGGACTAGCGGGAGTCAATGAGCAGTTCTTC
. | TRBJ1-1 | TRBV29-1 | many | CSVEEAGVNTEAFF | TGCAGCGTTGAAGAGGCAGGAGTGAACACTGAAGCTTTCTTT
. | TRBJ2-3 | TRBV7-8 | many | CASSLGGSVSGTDTQYF | TGTGCCAGCAGCTTAGGTGGGAGCGTAAGCGGCACAGATACGCAGTATTTT
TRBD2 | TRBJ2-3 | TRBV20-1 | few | CSARLAGGGADTQYF | TGCAGTGCTAGACTAGCGGGAGGGGGGGCGGATACGCAGTATTTT
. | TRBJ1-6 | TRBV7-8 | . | CASSLGGVRGSPLHF | TGTGCCAGCAGCTTAGGAGGCGTCAGGGGTTCACCCCTCCACTTT
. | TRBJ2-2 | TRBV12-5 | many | CASGRTENTGELFF | TGTGCTAGTGGGAGGACCGAGAACACCGGGGAGCTGTTTTTT
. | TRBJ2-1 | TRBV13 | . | CASSLAIESGPKGNEQFF | TGTGCCAGCAGCCTGGCGATTGAAAGCGGTCCAAAGGGCAATGAGCAGTTCTTC
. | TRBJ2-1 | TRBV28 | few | CASSLWPYNEQFF | TGTGCCAGCAGTTTATGGCCATACAATGAGCAGTTCTTC
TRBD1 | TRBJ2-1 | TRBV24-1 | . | CATRGLSGQGYNEQFF | TGTGCCACCAGGGGTTTGTCGGGACAGGGTTACAATGAGCAGTTCTTC
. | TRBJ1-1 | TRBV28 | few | CASSRGSVSRKAFF | TGTGCCAGCAGTCGAGGGTCCGTGAGTCGGAAGGCTTTCTTT
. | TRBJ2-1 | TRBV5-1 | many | CASSPEHLSSYNEQFF | TGCGCCAGCAGCCCCGAGCATTTGTCCTCCTACAATGAGCAGTTCTTC
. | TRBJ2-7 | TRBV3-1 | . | CASSQDVGRKPYEQYF | TGTGCCAGCAGCCAAGATGTCGGTAGGAAACCCTACGAGCAGTACTTC
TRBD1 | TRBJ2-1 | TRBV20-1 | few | CSARGLGTGFWDEQFF | TGCAGTGCTAGAGGGCTTGGGACAGGGTTCTGGGATGAGCAGTTCTTC
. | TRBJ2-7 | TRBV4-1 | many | CASSQDQSYEQYF | TGCGCCAGCAGCCAAGATCAGAGCTACGAGCAGTACTTC
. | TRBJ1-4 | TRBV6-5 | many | CASSSGAGGEKLFF | TGTGCCAGCAGTTCCGGGGCTGGCGGGGAAAAACTGTTTTTT
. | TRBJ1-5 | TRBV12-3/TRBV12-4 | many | CASSLGARQPQHF | TGTGCCAGCAGTTTGGGGGCCAGGCAGCCCCAGCATTTT
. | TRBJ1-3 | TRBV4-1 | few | CASSQGPGQGNTIYF | TGCGCCAGCAGCCAAGGTCCAGGGCAAGGAAACACCATATATTTT
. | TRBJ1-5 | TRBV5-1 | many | CASSLRGGDQPQHF | TGCGCCAGCAGCCTAAGAGGAGGGGATCAGCCCCAGCATTTT
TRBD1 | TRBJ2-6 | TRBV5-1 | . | CASSGGTGGTGANVLTF | TGCGCCAGCAGCGGGGGGACAGGGGGCACCGGGGCCAACGTCCTGACTTTC
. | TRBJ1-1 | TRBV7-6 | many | CASSPPNTGGEAFF | TGTGCCAGCAGCCCACCGAACACTGGGGGGGAAGCTTTCTTT
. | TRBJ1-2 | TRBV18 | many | CASSPSREEYGYTF | TGTGCCAGCTCACCAAGTAGGGAAGAGTATGGCTACACCTTC